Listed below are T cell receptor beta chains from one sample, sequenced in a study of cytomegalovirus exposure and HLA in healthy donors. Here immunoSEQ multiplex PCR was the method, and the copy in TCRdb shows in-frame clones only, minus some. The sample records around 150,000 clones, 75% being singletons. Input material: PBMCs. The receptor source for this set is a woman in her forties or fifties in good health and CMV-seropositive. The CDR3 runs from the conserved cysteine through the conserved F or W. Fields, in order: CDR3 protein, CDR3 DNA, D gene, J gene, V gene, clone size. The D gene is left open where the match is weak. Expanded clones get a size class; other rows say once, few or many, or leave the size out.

CASSVTRISGGVSYEQYF TGTGCCAGCAGCGTAACCCGAATTAGCGGGGGGGTATCCTACGAGCAGTACTTC TRBD2 TRBJ2-7 TRBV5-4 NA
CASSSPPGQGGYNSPLHF TGCGCCAGCAGCTCGCCCCCGGGACAGGGCGGATATAATTCACCCCTCCACTTT TRBD1 TRBJ1-6 TRBV5-1 NA
CASSLGGTSGGRFLYEQYF TGCGCCAGCAGTCTGGGGGGGACTAGCGGGGGCCGATTTCTCTACGAGCAGTACTTC TRBD2 TRBJ2-7 TRBV5-1 once
CASSYNGQISYNEQFF TGTGCCAGCAGTTACAATGGACAAATCTCCTACAATGAGCAGTTCTTC NA TRBJ2-1 TRBV6-6 NA
CAWVPDAFSSGEQYF TGTGCCTGGGTACCGGACGCATTCTCCAGCGGCGAGCAGTACTTC NA TRBJ2-7 TRBV30 few
CASSLDGHSPLHF TGTGCCAGCAGCTTGGACGGACACTCACCCCTCCACTTT NA TRBJ1-6 TRBV7-3 NA
CASSFQGKESNYGYTF TGTGCCAGCAGTTTTCAGGGGAAAGAGTCTAACTATGGCTACACCTTC NA TRBJ1-2 TRBV27 NA
CASSLVGGRMNTEAFF TGTGCCAGCAGCTTAGTGGGGGGAAGAATGAACACTGAAGCTTTCTTT NA TRBJ1-1 TRBV11-2 NA
CASSFSGQGAQNGYTF TGTGCCAGCAGTTTTTCGGGACAGGGGGCGCAGAATGGCTACACCTTC TRBD1 TRBJ1-2 TRBV6-6 NA
CASSESRYTEAFF TGTGCCAGCAGTGAATCGAGGTACACTGAAGCTTTCTTT NA TRBJ1-1 TRBV6-1 NA
CAISSTGDEAFF TGTGCCATCAGCTCGACAGGCGATGAAGCTTTCTTT NA TRBJ1-1 TRBV10-3 NA
CASNEVTVNTEAFF TGTGCCAGCAATGAGGTGACAGTGAACACTGAAGCTTTCTTT NA TRBJ1-1 TRBV7-9 few
CASSMERGLDAFF TGTGCCAGTAGTATGGAGAGGGGGCTAGATGCTTTCTTT TRBD1 TRBJ1-1 TRBV19 NA
CASSLEGATSIQYF TGTGCCAGCAGCTTGGAGGGGGCGACTAGCATTCAGTACTTC NA TRBJ2-4 TRBV5-4 few
CASSLLAGVRGETQYF TGTGCCAGCAGCTTACTAGCGGGGGTGCGGGGGGAGACCCAGTACTTC TRBD2 TRBJ2-5 TRBV7-2 NA
CASSSGHDNSNQPQHF TGTGCCAGCAGTTCGGGACATGACAATAGCAATCAGCCCCAGCATTTT NA TRBJ1-5 TRBV27 few
CASSLRPIADTEAFF TGTGCCAGCAGTTTGCGCCCAATTGCGGACACTGAAGCTTTCTTT NA TRBJ1-1 TRBV2 NA
CASSISKRAGELFF TGTGCCAGTAGTATATCGAAGAGGGCCGGGGAGCTGTTTTTT NA TRBJ2-2 TRBV19 once
CASSLLGLAGGPNEQFF TGCGCCAGCAGCCTCTTGGGACTAGCGGGGGGGCCTAATGAGCAGTTCTTC TRBD2 TRBJ2-1 TRBV4-1 NA
CASATGLLQPQHF TGTGCCAGCGCGACAGGGTTGCTTCAGCCCCAGCATTTT TRBD1 TRBJ1-5 TRBV6-5 NA
CAISVDRSGELFF TGTGCCATCAGTGTCGACAGATCCGGGGAGCTGTTTTTT NA TRBJ2-2 TRBV10-3 NA
CASRLDRGLNEAFF TGTGCCAGCAGACTAGACAGGGGATTAAACGAAGCTTTCTTT TRBD1 TRBJ1-1 TRBV2 NA
CSAEGGTSGEVGGKNIQYF TGCAGCGCGGAGGGAGGGACTAGCGGGGAGGTTGGGGGCAAAAACATTCAGTACTTC TRBD2 TRBJ2-4 TRBV29-1 NA
CSVLDRLSGNTIYF TGCAGCGTCCTGGACAGACTCTCTGGAAACACCATATATTTT NA TRBJ1-3 TRBV29-1 NA
CARSLAPGREPNQPQHF TGTGCCAGAAGCTTGGCCCCTGGCAGGGAACCCAATCAGCCCCAGCATTTT NA TRBJ1-5 TRBV5-3 NA
CASSRAGGGYEQYF TGTGCCAGCAGCCGGGCGGGAGGGGGCTACGAGCAGTACTTC TRBD2 TRBJ2-7 TRBV7-9 NA
CATSRVRDTSGANVLTF TGTGCCACCAGCAGAGTCCGGGACACCTCTGGGGCCAACGTCCTGACTTTC NA TRBJ2-6 TRBV15 NA
CSSLRGSTDTQYF TGCAGCTCCCTTCGAGGGAGCACAGATACGCAGTATTTT NA TRBJ2-3 TRBV29-1 NA
CSVDPPQDPGEQFF TGCAGCGTTGACCCCCCCCAGGATCCAGGAGAGCAGTTCTTC NA TRBJ2-1 TRBV29-1 NA
CAWTSGNTGELFF TGTGCGTGGACTAGCGGCAACACCGGGGAGCTGTTTTTT TRBD2 TRBJ2-2 TRBV30 NA
CSVDQGQGYEQYF TGCAGCGTTGATCAGGGACAGGGTTACGAGCAGTACTTC TRBD1 TRBJ2-7 TRBV29-1 NA
CASSLADYEAFF TGTGCCAGCAGCTTAGCTGACTATGAAGCTTTCTTT NA TRBJ1-1 TRBV7-9 NA
CASTGQGNQPQHF TGTGCCAGCACCGGACAGGGGAATCAGCCCCAGCATTTT TRBD1 TRBJ1-5 TRBV19 NA
CASSLTPGVGYEQYF TGCGCCAGCAGCTTAACCCCGGGGGTAGGATACGAGCAGTACTTC NA TRBJ2-7 TRBV5-1 NA
CPSHRGAYNEQFF TGTCCCAGCCACAGGGGTGCCTACAATGAGCAGTTCTTC TRBD1 TRBJ2-1 TRBV6-6 NA
CASTLSRGGVDGYTF TGTGCCAGCACCCTTTCCCGCGGAGGAGTAGATGGCTACACCTTC NA TRBJ1-2 TRBV6-5 NA
CASSLTGNTEAFF TGTGCCAGCAGCTTAACAGGGAACACTGAAGCTTTCTTT NA TRBJ1-1 TRBV7-9 NA
CASSQAVAGANEKLFF TGTGCCAGCAGCCAAGCCGTAGCGGGGGCTAATGAAAAACTGTTTTTT NA TRBJ1-4 TRBV4-2 few
CASSGERDSPLHF TGTGCTAGCAGCGGGGAAAGGGATTCACCCCTCCACTTT NA TRBJ1-6 TRBV2 NA
CASRPTGGHGYTF TGTGCCAGCAGACCTACAGGGGGCCATGGCTACACCTTC TRBD1 TRBJ1-2 TRBV5-8 once
CASSVGPSGGTGELFF TGTGCCAGCAGCGTAGGGCCTAGCGGGGGCACCGGGGAGCTGTTTTTT TRBD2 TRBJ2-2 TRBV9 NA
CASSFARNTGELFF TGTGCCAGCAGTTTCGCCAGGAACACCGGGGAGCTGTTTTTT NA TRBJ2-2 TRBV27 few